The clone carrying this T cell receptor (beta chain) was observed many times. These data are taken from a study of CD8 T cells in ankylosing spondylitis. Quantitative 5'-RACE was performed with molecular barcodes, and it yielded the TCR beta libraries. From the 5' RACE reads, TCRdb called clonotypes with MiXCR, one entry per CDR3 protein. Among about 160,000 distinct CDR3 sequences listed, 9.8% were seen once. The J segment lost 2 bases and the V segment lost 6 bases, leaving 13 bases of the junction unmatched. Germline V lookup: CDR1 SNHLY, CDR2 FYNNEI. The CDR3 has 18 amino acids. This TCR was recovered from a female donor with ankylosing spondylitis or in good health (not recorded which). Specimen: blood, either unsorted or a sorted T cell fraction (not recorded which). The chain carries TRBV2 and TRBJ2-2; 9 bases line up with TRBD1. For the CDR3, the DNA is TGTGCCAGCAGACCCAGATCCGGGACAGGGATCAACACCGGGGAGCTGTTTTTT. Residues: CASRPRSGTGINTGELFF.